This T cell receptor (beta chain) was captured by sequencing in a study of T cells in Graves' hyperthyroidism and ophthalmopathy. Using RNA transcripts as the source, TCR beta CDR3 regions were amplified. The primer set for the first-round RT-PCR of the TCR CDR3 was HTBI. Using its own MiXCR run on the multiplex PCR reads, TCRdb lists one record per CDR3 protein. The table includes under 450,000 distinct CDR3 sequences, about 13% detected once. Researchers barred patients who had uncontrolled infection, other autoimmune disease, pregnancy or lactation. V gave up 0 bases and J gave up 5 bases, with 13 bases separating them. Germline CDR1 and CDR2: MNHEY and SVGAGI. The CDR3 has 15 amino acids. A word on this clonotype: Its antigen remains unknown.

Study results and limitations: Model output signaled ophthalmopathy a median around 6.9 months ahead of onset.

The sample was blood. The V and J genes are TRBV6-5 and TRBJ1-1; D might be TRBD1 (6 bases). The source of this sequence is a man aged 25 to 45 with Graves' hyperthyroidism that later progressed to Graves' ophthalmopathy. The CDR3 nucleotides read TGTGCCAGCAGTTACTCGCAGGGGTTAGGGACTGAAGCTTTCTTT. This codes for CASSYSQGLGTEAFF.